This T cell receptor (beta chain) was found in a study of T cell responses to AZD1222 COVID-19 vaccine (dated by TCRdb to 2020 to 2022). Broadly, across the study: AZD1222 recipients given second doses at about 4 weeks or at about 12 weeks were pooled, since spike-specific TCR depth and breadth were not found to differ between the two schedules. TCR sequencing covered about 230 trial participants: some 210 given two doses of AZD1222 and around 25 given two doses of MenACWY control vaccine. Trial participants were enrolled by age into subgroups of 18-55, 56-69 and 70-plus years, and around 150, 28 and 57 TCR-sequenced participants, respectively, were included in these subgroups.

Inclusive of the bounding cysteine and phenylalanine, the CDR3 is 10 residues long. The read is trimmed to its CDR3 DNA, 30 bases read in frame from base 1. Reading the germline V gene (reference sequence) gives CDR1 GTSNPN and CDR2 SVGIG. Trimming costs V 2 bases and J 8 bases, and their ends lie 6 bases apart. Study-wide conclusions, independent of this receptor: Reportedly, close to half of the unique spike-specific TCRs recognized epitopes lying outside the regions that are mutated in the B.1.351 and B.1.1.7 variants. Because no day 14 peak-response samples were available, the repertoires could be characterized only after the peak T cell response. Vaccine-associated CD4 TCRs spanned the whole spike protein, with dominant responses in regions 160-218 and 743-854. Spike-specific TCR breadth and depth rose significantly after two AZD1222 doses compared with day 0 and with MenACWY recipients. Most participants were white British and females outnumbered males, and the authors suggested that clonal diversity may have been underestimated. In the small 56-69-year group, the increase in depth fell short of significance, most likely because of low power. Only five to seven AZD1222 recipients were SARS-CoV-2 seropositive at baseline, limiting conclusions about previously exposed vaccinees.

The CDR3 regions of human TCRbeta chains were subjected to immunosequencing. Per the authors' processing: Repertoire TCRs were matched against a reference library of SARS-CoV-2-specific TCRs generated with the MIRA antigen-specificity platform. Breadth meant the fraction of unique TCRs that were SARS-CoV-2-associated, whereas depth meant the fraction of total T cells that were SARS-CoV-2-associated. Using the MIRA data, each spike-specific TCR was assigned both to the spike region to which the TCR was reactive and to a CD4 or CD8 class. Log10-transformed breadth and depth values were compared by one-way ANOVA with Sidak's multiple comparisons tests. As stored in TCRdb, this immuneACCESS dataset retains in-frame rearrangements with V and J assigned. A fraction of the clones does not appear; measured against another copy, unresolved V genes explain less than half of the discrepancy, and the remainder lacks a known reason. The V and J calls and clone size come from that table; D and trimming were worked out from the DNA. This sample is represented by 100,000 to 120,000 clones; approximately 90% of them were singletons. The ten most abundant clones make up roughly 1.5% of the sample.

The time point label, read with the paper, signifies: baseline before first vaccination. Samples from vaccinated people were obtained from the UK trials COV001 and COV002, which included a single-blind randomized controlled phase 2/3 trial of AZD1222 (ChAdOx1 nCoV-19) in healthy adults. For TCRbeta chain sequencing, PBMC samples from trial participants were taken at day 0 and at day 28 after the second dose. Concerning this clone: Its antigen is still unknown. No much larger clone is present one base from it, and per-base qualities are unavailable.

This specimen consisted of peripheral blood, obtained on day 0 of AZD1222 vaccination. The sequence is built from TRBV30 and TRBJ2-5, with no confident D gene call. This receptor was identified in an adult in good health. The encoded CDR3 is CAWSRQTQYF. The DNA reads TGTGCCTGGAGTCGGCAAACCCAGTACTTC.